The clone carrying this T cell receptor (beta chain) was observed a handful of times. Sample-barcoded 5' priming and a J-beta primer mix drove a second PCR of 7 to 11 cycles. TCRdb re-analysed the 5' RACE reads in MiXCR, keeping a single row per CDR3 protein. The sample yields 1 million or so distinct CDR3 sequences, about 23% seen once. This sample is drawn from a study of blood T cells in healthy people across ages. Germline CDR1 SEHNR, CDR2 FQNEAQ (reference sequence). The CDR3 has 15 residues. V lost 2 bases and J lost 3, with 13 bases in between. This same sample was also part of a study on T cells of mothers and their children.

Sequenced sample: blood. J is TRBJ2-5 and V is TRBV7-9, with no clear D. This sequence was found in a girl aged 2 to 9 in good health. CDR3 DNA sequence: TGTGCCAGCAGCTTACTAGGTTACGGAAAAGAGACCCAGTACTTC. It is translated as CASSLLGYGKETQYF.